These 8 T cell receptor beta chains came from one sample sequenced in a study of T cell repertoires in cytomegalovirus infection. TCRdb used MiXCR to reprocess the reads, holding one entry per CDR3 protein. The sample has fewer than 900,000 distinct CDR3 sequences, about 29% seen once. For these TCRs, the target antigens are not known. The material was cultured CD8+ T cells from PBMCs, obtained from culture after CMV antigen stimulation. The receptor source for this set is a human donor in good health (CMV status not recorded). Some clones in this sample may be carry-over from other donors' samples.

Ten or more counts support this clonotype. J is TRBJ1-1 and V is TRBV7-2; TRBD1 agrees at 9 bases. The CDR3 runs 17 residues. Germline V gene data show CDR1 as SGHTA and CDR2 as FQGNSA. Losses at the gene ends were 1 base for V and 3 bases for J; bases not matched to a gene: 9. CDR3 sequence reads: CASSLVGTGFEYTEAFF. The CDR3 DNA follows: TGTGCCAGCAGCTTAGTAGGGACAGGGTTTGAGTACACTGAAGCTTTCTTT.

This chain connects TRBV6-1 to TRBJ2-7; no clear D. The CDR3 runs to 13 residues. V was clipped by 4 bases and J by 3 bases, with 10 bases between them. From germline, CDR1 is MNHNS and CDR2 SASEGT. CDR3 nucleotide sequence: TGTGCCAGCAGTGTTATACAGAGCTACGAGCAGTACGTC. This codes for CASSVIQSYEQYV.

This clonotype was seen a single time. The gene calls are TRBV11-2 and TRBJ2-1; D not resolved. V gave up 1 base and J gave up 6 bases, with 10 bases separating them. Germline assignment: CDR1 SGHAT and CDR2 FQNNGV. The CDR3 has 14 residues. The DNA for the CDR3 is TGTGCCAGCAGCTTAGTAGTCTCGGGCAATGAGCAGTTCTTC. It translates to CASSLVVSGNEQFF.

This clonotype has more than one count but fewer than ten. The chain uses TRBV10-3 and TRBJ1-1; a weak D match, TRBD1 (6 bases). The CDR3 loop spans 12 amino acids. Trimming removed 8 bases from V and 11 bases from J, with 18 bases in between. Germline V gene data show CDR1 as ENHRY and CDR2 as SYGVKD. CDR3 nucleotides: TGTGCCATCCTGGACAGTCTCCGTGGGGCTTTCTTT. This gives the protein CAILDSLRGAFF.

This sequence joins TRBV13 and TRBJ2-3; TRBD2 might be the D (5 bases). The length of the CDR3 is 14 residues. V lost 1 base and J 6 bases, leaving 11 bases between the germline ends. Germline values: CDR1 PRHDT, CDR2 FYEKMQ (reference sequence). As DNA, the CDR3 is TGTGCCAGCAGCTTAGAGTCGCCGGGGGATACGCAGTATTTT. Translation: CASSLESPGDTQYF.

In its sample, this clonotype was seen many times. The genes are TRBV7-9 and TRBJ1-1; possibly TRBD1 for D (5 bases). This CDR3 spans 14 amino acids. V lost 5 bases and J lost 6, with 16 bases in between. Germline values: CDR1 SEHNR, CDR2 FQNEAQ (reference sequence). CDR3 sequence (DNA): TGTGCCAGCAGCCCTGTGGGGGGGTTAGCTGAAGCTTTCTTT. Its protein product is CASSPVGGLAEAFF.

This clonotype occurred a few times. The chain combines TRBV7-9 with TRBJ2-7, with 9 bases that match TRBD2. CDR1 and CDR2 from the germline V gene are SEHNR and FQNEAQ (reference sequence). Trimming at V came to 7 bases and at J to 2 bases, leaving 9 bases not matched to a gene. The CDR3 runs to 15 residues. The CDR3 DNA follows: TGTGCCAGCATCCAGGAGGCGGGGGGGCCCTACGAGCAGTACTTC. Translation: CASIQEAGGPYEQYF.

The gene calls are TRBV7-9 and TRBJ1-6; D call uncertain. Germline lookup yields CDR1 SEHNR and CDR2 FQNEAQ (reference sequence). The CDR3 is 13 residues long. With 1 base removed from V and 8 bases from J, the gap between germline ends came to 6 bases. CDR3: CASSLDGDSPLHF. CDR3 coding DNA: TGTGCCAGCAGCTTAGATGGGGATTCACCCCTCCACTTT.